This T cell receptor beta chain was recorded in a study of T-cell reconstitution after alpha-beta-depleted transplantation in children. This clonotype has only a few counts. Its antigen is as yet unknown. V was cut by 5 bases and J by 2 bases, with 13 bases left in between. Germline assignment: CDR1 SGHVS and CDR2 FQNEAQ. The CDR3 is made up of 16 amino acids. Whole-study results and caveats: Surviving thymic progenitors and recipient T cells were the source of high TCRbeta diversity at day 60 in some patients. The origin of alpha-beta T cells about two months after transplant was reportedly several hundred expanded graft clones. T-cell counts and diversity at one year post-transplant came mainly from newly produced T cells.

Unique molecular identifiers featured in how the TCRbeta library was prepared. TCRdb itself ran the PCR reads through MiXCR, one entry per CDR3 protein. The sample consists of fewer than 750,000 distinct CDR3 sequences, about 21% of them appearing once. This chain uses TRBV7-8 with TRBJ2-6, with D perhaps TRBD1 (5 bases). This sequence was found in a boy younger than two who had a stem cell transplant for acute myeloid leukemia, so the T cells may come from the graft donor. The material sequenced was PBMCs, mostly from graft donor cells, taken 360 days after TCRalphabeta/CD19-depleted stem cell transplant. The CDR3 region is CASSRYSTAGANVLTF. CDR3 sequence (DNA): TGTGCCAGCAGCCGCTACTCGACAGCTGGGGCCAACGTCCTGACTTTC.